What follows describes a single T cell receptor beta chain. Its antigen remains undetermined. No much larger clonotype is one base removed from it; base qualities were not supplied. The sample belongs to a study of response to subunit inactivated influenza vaccine (dated by TCRdb to the late 2010s). Looking at the study overall: To follow how T cells responded to a trivalent subunit inactivated influenza vaccine, the researchers relied on deep quantitative profiling of the T cell receptor repertoire.

Receptor libraries were prepared by RT-PCR. Instrument used: Illumina HiSeq 2500. TCRdb redid the processing of the public reads, applying fastp at Q25 and MiXCR, and retained in-frame beta chains. Rows merge per CDR3 protein into single entries with the most common DNA and genes. Here the sample has about 830,000 distinct CDR3 sequences; approximately 17% occur a single time. Approximately 10% of the sample rests with the top ten. Trimming removed 5 bases from V and 12 bases from J; the gene matches leave 3 bases unexplained. The CDR3 starts with the cysteine, ends with the phenylalanine, and has 13 residues. The retained sequence is limited to the CDR3, 39 bases, with the frame set at the first base. From the germline V gene, CDR1 is ENHRY and CDR2 is SYGVKD. On the study overall, not on this receptor specifically: It was suggested by the authors that each seasonal influenza vaccination may recruit only a limited number of new T cells.

The chain links TRBV10-3 with TRBJ2-6; TRBD2 matches 11 bases in the middle. The source material was PBMCs from blood, sampled 5 days after vaccination. This receptor was identified in a man aged 45 to 65 who received an inactivated influenza vaccine. Donor details come from another sample of the same person, matched by shared clones. The nucleotides read TGTGCCATCAGTTTAGCGGGAGGGCCCGTCCTGACTTTC. Its protein product is CAISLAGGPVLTF.